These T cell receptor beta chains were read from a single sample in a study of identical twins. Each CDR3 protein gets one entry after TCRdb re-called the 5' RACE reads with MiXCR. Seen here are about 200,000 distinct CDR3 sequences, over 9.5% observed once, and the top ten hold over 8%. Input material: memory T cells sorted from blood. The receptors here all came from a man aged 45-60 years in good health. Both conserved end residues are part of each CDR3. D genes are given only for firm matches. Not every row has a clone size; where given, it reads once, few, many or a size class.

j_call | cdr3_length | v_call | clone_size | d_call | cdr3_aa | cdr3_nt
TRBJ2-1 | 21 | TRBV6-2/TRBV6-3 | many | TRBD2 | CASRNAGRGGGRAGSYNEQFF | TGTGCCAGCAGAAACGCGGGCCGGGGAGGCGGGAGGGCCGGGTCCTACAATGAGCAGTTCTTC
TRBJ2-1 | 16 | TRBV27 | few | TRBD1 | CASSTRDRGSQNEQFF | TGTGCCAGCAGTACCAGGGACAGGGGATCTCAGAATGAGCAGTTCTTC
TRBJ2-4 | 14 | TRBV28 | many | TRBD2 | CASASGRHITIQYF | TGTGCCAGCGCTAGCGGGAGGCACATAACCATTCAGTACTTC
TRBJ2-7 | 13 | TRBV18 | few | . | CASSPPSGVEQYF | TGTGCCAGCTCACCACCGTCGGGAGTTGAGCAGTACTTC
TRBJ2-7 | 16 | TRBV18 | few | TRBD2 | CASSPPGLAGSYEQYF | TGTGCCAGCTCACCCCCGGGACTAGCGGGTTCCTACGAGCAGTACTTC
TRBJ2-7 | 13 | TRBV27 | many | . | CASSVSRVFEQYF | TGTGCCAGCAGTGTCAGCAGGGTTTTCGAGCAGTACTTC
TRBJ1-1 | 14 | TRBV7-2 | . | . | CASSLFGRDTEAFF | TGTGCCAGCAGCTTATTCGGGAGGGACACTGAAGCTTTCTTT
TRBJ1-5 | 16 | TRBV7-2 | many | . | CASSITGGYSNQPQHF | TGTGCCAGCAGCATAACAGGCGGTTATAGCAATCAGCCCCAGCATTTT
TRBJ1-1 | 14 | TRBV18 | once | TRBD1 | CASSQTGMNTEAFF | TGTGCCAGCTCGCAGACAGGGATGAACACTGAAGCTTTCTTT
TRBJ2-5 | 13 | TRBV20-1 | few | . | CSAPTGVEWTQYF | TGCAGTGCTCCCACGGGGGTCGAATGGACCCAGTACTTC
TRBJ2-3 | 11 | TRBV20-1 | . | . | CSARLLDTQYF | TGCAGTGCTAGACTATTAGATACGCAGTATTTT
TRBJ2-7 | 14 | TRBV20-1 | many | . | CSASTPGQPYEQYF | TGCAGTGCTAGTACCCCGGGGCAGCCCTACGAGCAGTACTTC
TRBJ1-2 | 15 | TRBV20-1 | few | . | CSAKPPGEMRYGYTF | TGCAGTGCAAAACCACCAGGGGAGATGCGCTATGGCTACACCTTC
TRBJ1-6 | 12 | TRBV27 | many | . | CASSFISSPLHF | TGTGCCAGCAGTTTTATTTCTTCACCCCTCCACTTT
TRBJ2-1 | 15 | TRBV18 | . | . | CASSPGQEIYNEQFF | TGTGCCAGCTCACCAGGGCAGGAAATATACAATGAGCAGTTCTTC
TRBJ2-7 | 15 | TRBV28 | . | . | CASSSQGSTASEQYF | TGTGCCAGCAGTTCTCAGGGGTCAACGGCGTCCGAGCAGTACTTC
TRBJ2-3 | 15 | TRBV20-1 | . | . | CSAFGGTSNTDTQYF | TGCAGTGCTTTCGGCGGGACCTCGAACACAGATACGCAGTATTTT
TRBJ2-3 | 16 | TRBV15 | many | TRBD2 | CATSRDVGLAGDTQYF | TGTGCCACCAGCAGAGATGTAGGACTAGCGGGAGATACGCAGTATTTT
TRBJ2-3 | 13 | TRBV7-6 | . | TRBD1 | CASSSGTGGTQYF | TGTGCCAGCAGCTCCGGGACAGGAGGGACGCAGTATTTT
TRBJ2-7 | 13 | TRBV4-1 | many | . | CASSQVPGYEQYF | TGCGCCAGCAGCCAAGTCCCGGGATACGAGCAGTACTTC
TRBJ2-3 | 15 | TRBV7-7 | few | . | CASSLGGGAADTQYF | TGTGCTAGCAGCTTAGGAGGGGGGGCTGCAGATACGCAGTATTTT
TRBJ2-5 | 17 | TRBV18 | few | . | CASSPPSGDGRKKTQYF | TGTGCCAGCTCACCACCGAGTGGGGACGGGCGGAAAAAGACCCAGTACTTC
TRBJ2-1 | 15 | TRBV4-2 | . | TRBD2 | CASSHGLAGGNEQFF | TGTGCCAGCAGCCACGGACTAGCGGGAGGGAATGAGCAGTTCTTC
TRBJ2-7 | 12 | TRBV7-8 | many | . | CASSRWVGEQYF | TGTGCCAGCAGCCGCTGGGTTGGGGAGCAGTACTTC
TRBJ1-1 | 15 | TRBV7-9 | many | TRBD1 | CASSLVQGANTEAFF | TGTGCCAGCAGCTTAGTGCAGGGGGCGAACACTGAAGCTTTCTTT
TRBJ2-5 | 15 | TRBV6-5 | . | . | CASSYLGAVQETQYF | TGTGCCAGCAGTTATCTTGGAGCGGTTCAAGAGACCCAGTACTTC
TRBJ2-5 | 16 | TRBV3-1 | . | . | CASRASPGHQRETQYF | TGTGCCAGCAGGGCAAGTCCAGGACACCAAAGGGAGACCCAGTACTTC